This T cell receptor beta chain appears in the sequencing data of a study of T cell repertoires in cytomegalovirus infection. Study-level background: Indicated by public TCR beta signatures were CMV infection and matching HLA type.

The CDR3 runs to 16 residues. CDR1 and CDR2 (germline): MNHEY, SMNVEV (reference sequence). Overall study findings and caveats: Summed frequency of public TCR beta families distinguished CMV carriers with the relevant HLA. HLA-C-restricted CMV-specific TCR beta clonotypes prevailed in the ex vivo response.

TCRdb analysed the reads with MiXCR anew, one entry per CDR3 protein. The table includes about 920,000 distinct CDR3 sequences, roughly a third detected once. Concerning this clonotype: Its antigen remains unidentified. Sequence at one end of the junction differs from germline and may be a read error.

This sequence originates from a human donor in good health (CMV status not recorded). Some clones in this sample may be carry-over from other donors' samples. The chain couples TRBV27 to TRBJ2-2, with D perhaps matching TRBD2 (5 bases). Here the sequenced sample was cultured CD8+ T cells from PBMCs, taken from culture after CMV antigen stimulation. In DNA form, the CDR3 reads TGTGTCAGCAGTTTACCCCGTCTAGCAGGAATCGGGGAGCAGTTTTTT. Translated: CVSSLPRLAGIGEQFF.